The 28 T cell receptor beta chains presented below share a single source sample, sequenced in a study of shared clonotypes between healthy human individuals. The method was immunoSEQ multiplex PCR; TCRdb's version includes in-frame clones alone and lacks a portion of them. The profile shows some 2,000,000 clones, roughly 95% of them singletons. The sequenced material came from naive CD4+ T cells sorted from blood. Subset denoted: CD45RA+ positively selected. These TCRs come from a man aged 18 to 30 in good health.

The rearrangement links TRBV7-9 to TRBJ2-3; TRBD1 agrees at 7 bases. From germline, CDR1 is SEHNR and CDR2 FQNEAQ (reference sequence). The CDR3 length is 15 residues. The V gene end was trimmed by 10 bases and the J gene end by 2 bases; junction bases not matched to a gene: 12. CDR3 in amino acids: CATAPGQENTDTQYF. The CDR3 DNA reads TGTGCCACCGCACCCGGACAGGAGAACACAGATACGCAGTATTTT. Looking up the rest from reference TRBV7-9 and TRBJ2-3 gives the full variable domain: DTGVSQNPRHKITKRGQNVTFRCDPISEHNRLYWYRQTLGQGPEFLTYFQNEAQLEKSRLLSDRFSAERPKGSFSTLEIQRTEQGDSAMYLCATAPGQENTDTQYFGPGTRLTVL.

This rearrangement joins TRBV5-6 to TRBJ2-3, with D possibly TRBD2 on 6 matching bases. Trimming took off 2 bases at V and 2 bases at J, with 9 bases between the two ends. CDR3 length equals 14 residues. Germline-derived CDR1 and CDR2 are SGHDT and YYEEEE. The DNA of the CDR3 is TGTGCCAGCAGCTTCGCGGGGCCCACAGATACGCAGTATTTT. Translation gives CASSFAGPTDTQYF.

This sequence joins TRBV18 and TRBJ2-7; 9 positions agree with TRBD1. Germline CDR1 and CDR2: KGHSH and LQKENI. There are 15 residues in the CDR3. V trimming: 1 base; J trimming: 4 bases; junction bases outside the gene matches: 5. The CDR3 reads CASSPQRQGGYEQYF. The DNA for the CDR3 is TGTGCCAGCTCACCACAACGACAGGGGGGTTACGAGCAGTACTTC.

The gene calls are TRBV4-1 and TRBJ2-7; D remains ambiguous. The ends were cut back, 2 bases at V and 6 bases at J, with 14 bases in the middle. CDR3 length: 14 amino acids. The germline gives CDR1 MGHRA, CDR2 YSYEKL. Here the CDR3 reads CASSQNLEWGEQYF. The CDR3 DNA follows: TGCGCCAGCAGCCAAAACTTGGAGTGGGGCGAGCAGTACTTC.

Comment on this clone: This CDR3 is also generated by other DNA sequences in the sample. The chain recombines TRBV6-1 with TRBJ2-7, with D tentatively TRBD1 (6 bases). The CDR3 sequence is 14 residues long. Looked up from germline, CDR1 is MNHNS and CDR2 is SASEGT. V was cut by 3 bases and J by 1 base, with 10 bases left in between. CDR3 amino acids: CASSDWGRSYEQYF. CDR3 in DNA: TGTGCCAGCAGTGATTGGGGGCGTTCCTACGAGCAGTACTTC.

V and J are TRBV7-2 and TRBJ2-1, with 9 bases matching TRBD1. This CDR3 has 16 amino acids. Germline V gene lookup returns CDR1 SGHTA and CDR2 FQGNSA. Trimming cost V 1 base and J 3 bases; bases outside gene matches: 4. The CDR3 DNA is TGTGCCAGCAGCTTAGTTGGGACAGGGAACTACAATGAGCAGTTCTTC. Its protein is CASSLVGTGNYNEQFF.

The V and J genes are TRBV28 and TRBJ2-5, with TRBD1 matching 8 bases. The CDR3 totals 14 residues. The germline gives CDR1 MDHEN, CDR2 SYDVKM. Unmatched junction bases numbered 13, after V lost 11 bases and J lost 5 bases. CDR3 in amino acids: CAHAGGFGKETQYF. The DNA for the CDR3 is TGTGCCCACGCAGGGGGCTTCGGGAAGGAGACCCAGTACTTC.

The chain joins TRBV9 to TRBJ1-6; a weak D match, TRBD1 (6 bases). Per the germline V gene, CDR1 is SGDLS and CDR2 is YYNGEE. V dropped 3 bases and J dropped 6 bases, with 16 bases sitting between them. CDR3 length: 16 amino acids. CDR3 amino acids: CASSAPPGAPNSPLHF. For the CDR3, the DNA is TGTGCCAGCAGCGCACCGCCAGGGGCCCCTAATTCACCCCTCCACTTT.

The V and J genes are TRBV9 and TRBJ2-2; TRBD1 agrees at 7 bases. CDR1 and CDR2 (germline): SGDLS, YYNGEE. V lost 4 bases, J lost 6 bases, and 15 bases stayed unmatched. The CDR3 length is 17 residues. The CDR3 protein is CASSTQQGLVLPGELFF. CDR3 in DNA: TGTGCCAGCAGCACCCAACAGGGGCTAGTGTTACCCGGGGAGCTGTTTTTT.

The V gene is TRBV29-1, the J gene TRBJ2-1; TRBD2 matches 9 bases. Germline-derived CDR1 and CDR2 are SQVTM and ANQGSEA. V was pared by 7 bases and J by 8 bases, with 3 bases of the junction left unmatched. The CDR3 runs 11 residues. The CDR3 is CSGAGGYEQFF. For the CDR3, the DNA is TGCAGCGGAGCGGGGGGCTATGAGCAGTTCTTC.

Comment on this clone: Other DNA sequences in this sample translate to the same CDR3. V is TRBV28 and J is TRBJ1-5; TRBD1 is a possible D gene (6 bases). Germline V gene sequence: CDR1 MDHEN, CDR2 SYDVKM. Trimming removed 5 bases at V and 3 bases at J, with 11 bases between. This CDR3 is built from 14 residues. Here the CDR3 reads CASSPGQFNQPQHF. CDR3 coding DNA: TGTGCCAGCAGTCCAGGACAGTTCAATCAGCCCCAGCATTTT.

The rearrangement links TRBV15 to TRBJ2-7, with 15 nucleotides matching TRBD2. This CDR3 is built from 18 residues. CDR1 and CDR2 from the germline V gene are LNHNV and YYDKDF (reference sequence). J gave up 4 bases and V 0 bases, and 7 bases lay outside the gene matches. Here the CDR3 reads CATSREGGLAGGPYEQYF. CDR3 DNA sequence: TGTGCCACCAGCAGAGAAGGTGGACTAGCGGGAGGGCCTTACGAGCAGTACTTC.

CDR3 residues: CASSLENYNEQFF. CDR3 sequence (DNA): TGTGCCAGCAGTTTGGAAAACTACAATGAGCAGTTCTTC. V gene TRBV2 combines with J gene TRBJ2-1; D uncertain. This CDR3 has 13 residues. Germline CDR1 and CDR2: SNHLY and FYNNEI. Deletions cut 5 bases from V and 3 bases from J, with 8 bases between.

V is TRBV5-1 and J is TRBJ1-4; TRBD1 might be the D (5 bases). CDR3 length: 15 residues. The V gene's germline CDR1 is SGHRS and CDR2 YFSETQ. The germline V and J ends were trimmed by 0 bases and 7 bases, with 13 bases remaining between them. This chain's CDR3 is CASSLVGVSSEKLFF. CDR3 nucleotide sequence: TGCGCCAGCAGCTTGGTGGGGGTGAGCAGTGAAAAACTGTTTTTT. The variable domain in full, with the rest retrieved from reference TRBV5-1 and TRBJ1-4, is KAGVTQTPRYLIKTRGQQVTLSCSPISGHRSVSWYQQTPGQGLQFLFEYFSETQRNKGNFPGRFSGRQFSNSRSEMNVSTLELGDSALYLCASSLVGVSSEKLFFGSGTQLSVL.

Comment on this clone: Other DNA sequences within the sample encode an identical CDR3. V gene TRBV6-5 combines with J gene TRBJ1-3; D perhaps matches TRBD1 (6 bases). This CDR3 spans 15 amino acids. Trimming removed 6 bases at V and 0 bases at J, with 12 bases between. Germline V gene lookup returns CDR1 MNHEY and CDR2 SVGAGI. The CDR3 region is CASRLDRSSGNTIYF. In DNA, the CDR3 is TGTGCCAGCAGGTTAGACAGGTCCTCTGGAAACACCATATATTTT.

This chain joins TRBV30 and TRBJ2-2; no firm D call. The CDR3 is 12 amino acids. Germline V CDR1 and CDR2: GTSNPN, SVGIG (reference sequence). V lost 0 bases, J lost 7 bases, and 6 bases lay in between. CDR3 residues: CAWSVNLGELFF. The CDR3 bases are TGTGCCTGGAGTGTTAACCTCGGGGAGCTGTTTTTT.

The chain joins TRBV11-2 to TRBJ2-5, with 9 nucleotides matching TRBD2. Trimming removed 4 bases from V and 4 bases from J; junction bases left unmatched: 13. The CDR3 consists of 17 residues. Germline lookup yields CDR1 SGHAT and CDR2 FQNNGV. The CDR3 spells CASSSFHTGLATETQYF. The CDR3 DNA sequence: TGTGCCAGCAGCTCTTTCCACACGGGACTAGCAACAGAGACCCAGTACTTC.

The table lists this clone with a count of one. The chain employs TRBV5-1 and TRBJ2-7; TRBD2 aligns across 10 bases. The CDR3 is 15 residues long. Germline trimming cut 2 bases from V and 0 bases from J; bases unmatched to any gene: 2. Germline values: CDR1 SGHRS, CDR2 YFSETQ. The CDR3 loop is CASSFSSGGSYEQYF. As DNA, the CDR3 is TGCGCCAGCAGCTTTTCTAGCGGGGGCTCCTACGAGCAGTACTTC.

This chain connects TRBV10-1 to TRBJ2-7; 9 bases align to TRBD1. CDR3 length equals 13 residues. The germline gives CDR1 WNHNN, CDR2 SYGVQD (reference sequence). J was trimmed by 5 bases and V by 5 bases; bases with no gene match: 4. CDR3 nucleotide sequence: TGCGCCAGCAGTAGACAGGGGGTCCACGAGCAGTACTTC. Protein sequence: CASSRQGVHEQYF.

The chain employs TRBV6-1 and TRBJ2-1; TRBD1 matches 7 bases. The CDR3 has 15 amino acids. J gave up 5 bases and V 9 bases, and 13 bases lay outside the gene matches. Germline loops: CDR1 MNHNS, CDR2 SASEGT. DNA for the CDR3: TGTGCCAGTACGCTAGGGACAGTACAAAACAATGAGCAGTTCTTC. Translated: CASTLGTVQNNEQFF.

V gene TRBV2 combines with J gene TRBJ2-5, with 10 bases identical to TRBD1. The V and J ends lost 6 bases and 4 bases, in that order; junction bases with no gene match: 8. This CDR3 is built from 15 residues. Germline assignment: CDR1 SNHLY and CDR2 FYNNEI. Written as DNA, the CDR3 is TGTGCCAGCAGGCCCGGGACAGGGGTAAGAGAGACCCAGTACTTC. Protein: CASRPGTGVRETQYF.

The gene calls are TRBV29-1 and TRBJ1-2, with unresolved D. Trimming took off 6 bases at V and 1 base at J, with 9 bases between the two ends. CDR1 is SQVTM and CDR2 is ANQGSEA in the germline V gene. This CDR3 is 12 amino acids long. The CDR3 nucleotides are TGCAGCGTCTCCGACGGTAACTATGGCTACACCTTC. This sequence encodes CSVSDGNYGYTF.

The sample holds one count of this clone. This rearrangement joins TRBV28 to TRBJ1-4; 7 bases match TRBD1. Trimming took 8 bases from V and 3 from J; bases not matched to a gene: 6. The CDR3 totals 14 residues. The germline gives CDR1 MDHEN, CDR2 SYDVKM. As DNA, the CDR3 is TGTGCCAGCCTCCAGGGGGACCCTAATGAAAAACTGTTTTTT. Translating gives CASLQGDPNEKLFF.

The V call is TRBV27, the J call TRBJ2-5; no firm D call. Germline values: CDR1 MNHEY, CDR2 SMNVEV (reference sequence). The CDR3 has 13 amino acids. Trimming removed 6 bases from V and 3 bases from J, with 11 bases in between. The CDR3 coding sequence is TGTGCCAGCAGCCTAAAAGAAAAAGAGACCCAGTACTTC. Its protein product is CASSLKEKETQYF.

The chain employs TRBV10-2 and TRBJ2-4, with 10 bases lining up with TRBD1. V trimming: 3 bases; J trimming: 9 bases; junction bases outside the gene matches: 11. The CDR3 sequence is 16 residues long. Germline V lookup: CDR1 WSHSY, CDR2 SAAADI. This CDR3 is CASSERTGGSSGIQYF. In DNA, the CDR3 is TGCGCCAGCAGTGAACGGACAGGGGGTTCGTCGGGCATTCAGTACTTC.

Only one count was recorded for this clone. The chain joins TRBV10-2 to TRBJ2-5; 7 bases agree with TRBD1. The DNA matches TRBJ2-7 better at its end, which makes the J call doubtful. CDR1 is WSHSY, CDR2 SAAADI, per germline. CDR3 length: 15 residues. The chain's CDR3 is CASSEIYRGAYEQYF. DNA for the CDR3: TGCGCCAGCAGTGAGATCTACAGGGGAGCCTACGAGCAGTACTTC.

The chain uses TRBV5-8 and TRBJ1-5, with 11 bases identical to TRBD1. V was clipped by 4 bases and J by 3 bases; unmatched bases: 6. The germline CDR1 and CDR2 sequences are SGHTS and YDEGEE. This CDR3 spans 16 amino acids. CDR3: CASSRGTGGNNQPQHF. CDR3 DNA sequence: TGTGCCAGCAGCCGTGGGACAGGGGGGAACAATCAGCCCCAGCATTTT.

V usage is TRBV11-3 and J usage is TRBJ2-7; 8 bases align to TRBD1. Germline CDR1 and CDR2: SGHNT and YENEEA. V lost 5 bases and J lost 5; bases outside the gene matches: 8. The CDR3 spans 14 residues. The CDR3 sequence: CASSTQGGLNEQYF. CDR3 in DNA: TGTGCCAGCAGCACACAGGGGGGCCTGAACGAGCAGTACTTC.